These 10 T cell receptor beta chains came from one sample sequenced in a study of tumor-infiltrating lymphocytes in primary liver carcinoma. A constant-region primer primed TCR beta cDNA synthesis from 450 to 550 ng of total RNA. Modified slightly, ARM-PCR produced TCR beta libraries over three nested multiplex PCR rounds. The study ran its first two PCR rounds for roughly 9 cycles each, using TRBV1-TRBV30 forward primers and a C-beta reverse primer. TCRdb passed the multiplex PCR reads through MiXCR, listing each CDR3 protein once. Of about 350,000 distinct CDR3 sequences listed, less than 70% are singletons. Germline DNA was extracted too, while blood RNA derived from unsorted whole blood. Sequencing input: peripheral blood. The receptors derive from a middle-aged man with primary liver carcinoma and hepatitis B virus infection.

This clonotype was detected only a few times. The V gene is TRBV29-1, the J gene TRBJ2-7; tentative D call: TRBD1 (6 bases). This CDR3 has 13 residues. Trimming pared 5 bases from V and 3 bases from J, leaving 14 bases between. Germline V gene data show CDR1 as SQVTM and CDR2 as ANQGSEA. CDR3 in amino acids: CSVWTAPLYEQYF. The CDR3 DNA reads TGCAGCGTTTGGACAGCCCCACTCTACGAGCAGTACTTC.

The genes are TRBV6-2 or TRBV6-3 and TRBJ2-1, with a weak D call TRBD2 (6 bases). Germline CDR1 reads MNHEY; CDR2 reads SVGEGT. The CDR3 is 14 amino acids. Trimming removed 6 bases from V and 8 bases from J, with 17 bases in between. The CDR3 region has the DNA TGTGCCAGCAGGGCCAGAGGTCAGCGGGATGAGCAGTTCTTC. It specifies CASRARGQRDEQFF.

A note on this clonotype: A read error may explain this, as a much larger clone is one base away. This sequence joins TRBV12-3 or TRBV12-4 and TRBJ1-5, with D possibly being TRBD1 (6 bases). Deletions cut 4 bases from V and 7 bases from J, with 14 bases between. The CDR3 length is 14 residues. CDR3 nucleotide sequence: TGTGCCAGCAGTTCTAGGGGGGCGCGGCAGCCCCAGCATTTT. Residues: CASSSRGARQPQHF.

This clonotype was observed at least ten times. The chain employs TRBV11-2 and TRBJ2-2; no reliable D call. Germline assignment: CDR1 SGHAT and CDR2 FQNNGV. The CDR3 has 14 amino acids. V was cut by 1 base and J by 6 bases, with 9 bases left in between. CDR3 protein: CASSLAVVPGELFF. Here the CDR3 DNA reads TGTGCCAGCAGCTTAGCGGTAGTTCCCGGGGAGCTGTTTTTT.

With regard to this clonotype: This CDR3 is missing its conserved last phenylalanine or tryptophan, likely due to a read error. This chain connects TRBV12-3 or TRBV12-4 to TRBJ1-1; TRBD1 is a possible D gene (6 bases). The CDR3 consists of 13 residues. CDR3 bases: TGTGCCAGCACTTTAGACAGGAACATTGAAGCTTTCGTT. This gives the protein CASTLDRNIEAFV.

Comments on this clonotype: A single base separates this from a much larger clone, so it may be a read error. The rearrangement uses TRBV12-3 or TRBV12-4 and TRBJ2-7; D may match TRBD1 or TRBD2 (6 bases each). The CDR3 has 12 residues. V lost 3 bases, J lost 6 bases, and 9 bases lay in between. CDR3 region: CASSFGGLEQYF. In nucleotides, the CDR3 is TGTGCCAGCAGTTTTGGGGGGCTCGAGCAGTACTTC.

On this clonotype: This sequence may be a read error, since a much larger clone differs from it by one base. The chain links TRBV6-5 to TRBJ2-3, with 8 bases lining up with TRBD1. This CDR3 region has 12 residues. V shed 10 bases and J 6 bases; nucleotides not matched to a gene: 6. CDR1 MNHEY and CDR2 SVGAGI come from the germline V gene. CDR3 DNA: TGTGCCAACAGGACAGGGACGGATACGCAGTATTTT. It is translated as CANRTGTDTQYF.

As for this clonotype: This clone may be a read error of a much larger clone one base away. V usage is TRBV6-1 and J usage is TRBJ2-7, with a weak D call TRBD1 (6 bases). The CDR3 length is 14 residues. The germline CDR1 and CDR2 sequences are MNHNS and SASEGT. The DNA for the CDR3 is TGTGTCAGCAGTGTCGGCAGGGGCTCCTACGAGCAGTACTTC. Translating it yields CVSSVGRGSYEQYF.

The chain is built from TRBV7-9 and TRBJ2-7, with a weak D call TRBD1 (6 bases). The CDR3 spans 14 residues. V was pared by 5 bases and J by 5 bases, with 16 bases between. From germline, CDR1 is SEHNR and CDR2 FQNEAQ (reference sequence). The CDR3 spells CASSGYRVGHEQYF. CDR3 bases: TGTGCCAGCAGCGGGTACAGGGTTGGACACGAGCAGTACTTC.

In this sample, this clonotype turned up many times. J is TRBJ2-7 and V is TRBV11-1; 9 nucleotides agree with TRBD1. The CDR3 runs 13 residues. Germline assignment: CDR1 SGHAT and CDR2 FQDESV (reference sequence). V lost 4 bases, J lost 3 bases, and 1 base stayed unmatched. The CDR3 sequence: CASSSDRGYEQYF. The CDR3 DNA reads as TGTGCCAGCAGCTCGGACAGGGGCTACGAGCAGTACTTC.